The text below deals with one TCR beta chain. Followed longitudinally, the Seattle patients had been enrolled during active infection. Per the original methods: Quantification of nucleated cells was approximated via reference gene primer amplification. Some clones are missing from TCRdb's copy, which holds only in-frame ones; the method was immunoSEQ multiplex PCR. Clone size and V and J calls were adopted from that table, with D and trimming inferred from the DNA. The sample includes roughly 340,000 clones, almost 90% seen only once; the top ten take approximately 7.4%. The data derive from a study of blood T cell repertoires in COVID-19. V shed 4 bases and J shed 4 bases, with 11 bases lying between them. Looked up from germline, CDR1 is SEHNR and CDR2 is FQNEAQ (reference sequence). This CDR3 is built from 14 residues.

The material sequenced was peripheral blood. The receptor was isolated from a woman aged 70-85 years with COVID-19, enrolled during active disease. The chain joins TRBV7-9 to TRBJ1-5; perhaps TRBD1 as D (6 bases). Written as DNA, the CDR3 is TGTGCCAGCAGCTCCGGGCAGGGGAATCAGCCCCAGCATTTT. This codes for CASSSGQGNQPQHF.